This T cell receptor beta chain is from a study of blood T cell repertoires in COVID-19. The CDR3 spans 17 residues. Germline-derived CDR1 and CDR2 are SGHKS and YYEKEE (reference sequence). With V trimmed by 4 bases and J by 0 bases, 9 bases remained unmatched. Repertoires were generated with immunoSEQ multiplex PCR, while TCRdb's copy carries only in-frame clones and drops some. This sample carries under 300,000 clones, about 88% of them seen once, and the ten largest clones take 2% to 2.5%. This clonotype was sampled from a woman in her thirties or forties who had recovered from COVID-19. This chain links TRBV5-5 with TRBJ1-3, with TRBD1 matching over 8 bases. Sample: peripheral blood. The CDR3: CASSTGQGAPSGNTIYF. The CDR3 bases are TGTGCCAGCAGCACCGGACAGGGTGCCCCCTCTGGAAACACCATATATTTT.